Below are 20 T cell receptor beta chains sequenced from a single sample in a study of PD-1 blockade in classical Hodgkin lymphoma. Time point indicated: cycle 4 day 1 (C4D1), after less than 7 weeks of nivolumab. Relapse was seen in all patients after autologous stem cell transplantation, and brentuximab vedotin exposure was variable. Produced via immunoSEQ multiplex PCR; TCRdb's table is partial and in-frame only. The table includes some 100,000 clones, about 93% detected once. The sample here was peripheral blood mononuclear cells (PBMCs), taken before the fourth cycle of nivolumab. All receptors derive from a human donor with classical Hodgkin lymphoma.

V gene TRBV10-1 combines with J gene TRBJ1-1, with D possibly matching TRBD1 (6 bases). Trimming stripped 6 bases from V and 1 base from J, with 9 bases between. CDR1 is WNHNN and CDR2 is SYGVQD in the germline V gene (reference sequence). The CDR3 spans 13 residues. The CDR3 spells CASRRDTNTEAFF. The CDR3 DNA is TGCGCCAGCAGGAGGGACACGAACACTGAAGCTTTCTTT.

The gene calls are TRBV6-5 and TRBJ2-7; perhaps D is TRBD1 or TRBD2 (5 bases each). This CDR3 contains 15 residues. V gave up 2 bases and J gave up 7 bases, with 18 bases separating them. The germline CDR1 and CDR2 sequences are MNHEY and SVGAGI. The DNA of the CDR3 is TGTGCCAGCAGTTACGAGGGACCAGGACGTGGAGAGCAGTACTTC. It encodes CASSYEGPGRGEQYF.

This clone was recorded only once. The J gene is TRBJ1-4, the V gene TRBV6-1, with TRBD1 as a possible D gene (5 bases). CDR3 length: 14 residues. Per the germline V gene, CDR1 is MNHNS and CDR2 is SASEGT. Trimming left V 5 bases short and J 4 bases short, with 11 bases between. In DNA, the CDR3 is TGTGCCAGCAGTCATGACAGCCTTAATGAAAAACTGTTTTTT. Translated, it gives CASSHDSLNEKLFF.

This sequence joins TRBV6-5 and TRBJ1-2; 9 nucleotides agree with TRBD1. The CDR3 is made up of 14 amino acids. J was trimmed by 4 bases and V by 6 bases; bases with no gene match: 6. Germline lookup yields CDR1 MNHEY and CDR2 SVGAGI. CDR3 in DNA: TGTGCCAGCAGAGAATCGACAGGGGGCTATGGCTACACCTTC. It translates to CASRESTGGYGYTF.

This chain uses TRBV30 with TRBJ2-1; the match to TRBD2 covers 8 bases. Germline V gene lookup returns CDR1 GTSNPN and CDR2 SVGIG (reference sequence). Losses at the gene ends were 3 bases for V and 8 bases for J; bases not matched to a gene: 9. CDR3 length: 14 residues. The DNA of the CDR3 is TGTGCCTGGAGGCAGGGACTAGGTCTCGATGAGCAGTTCTTC. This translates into CAWRQGLGLDEQFF.

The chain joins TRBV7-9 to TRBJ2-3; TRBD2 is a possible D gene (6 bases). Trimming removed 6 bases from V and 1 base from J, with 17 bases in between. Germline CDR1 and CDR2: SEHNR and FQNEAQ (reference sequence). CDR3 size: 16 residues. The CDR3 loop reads CASSNNRPSGTDTQYF. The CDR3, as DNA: TGTGCCAGCAGTAATAATAGGCCTAGCGGCACAGATACGCAGTATTTT. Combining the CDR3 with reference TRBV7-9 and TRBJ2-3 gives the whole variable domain DTGVSQNPRHKITKRGQNVTFRCDPISEHNRLYWYRQTLGQGPEFLTYFQNEAQLEKSRLLSDRFSAERPKGSFSTLEIQRTEQGDSAMYLCASSNNRPSGTDTQYFGPGTRLTVL.

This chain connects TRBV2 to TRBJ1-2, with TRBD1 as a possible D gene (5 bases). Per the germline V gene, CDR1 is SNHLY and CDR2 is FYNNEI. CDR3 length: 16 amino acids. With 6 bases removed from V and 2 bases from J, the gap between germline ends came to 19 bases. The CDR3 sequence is CASSAYGGVSNYGYTF. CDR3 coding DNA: TGTGCCAGCAGCGCCTACGGGGGAGTTTCGAACTATGGCTACACCTTC.

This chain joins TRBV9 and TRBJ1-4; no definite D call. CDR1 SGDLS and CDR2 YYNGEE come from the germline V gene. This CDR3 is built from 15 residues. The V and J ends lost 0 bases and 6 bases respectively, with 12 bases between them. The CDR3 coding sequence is TGTGCCAGCAGCGTAGGTTGGGGAGTGGATGAAAAACTGTTTTTT. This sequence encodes CASSVGWGVDEKLFF. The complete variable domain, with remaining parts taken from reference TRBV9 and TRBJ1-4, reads DSGVTQTPKHLITATGQRVTLRCSPRSGDLSVYWYQQSLDQGLQFLIQYYNGEERAKGNILERFSAQQFPDLHSELNLSSLELGDSALYFCASSVGWGVDEKLFFGSGTQLSVL.

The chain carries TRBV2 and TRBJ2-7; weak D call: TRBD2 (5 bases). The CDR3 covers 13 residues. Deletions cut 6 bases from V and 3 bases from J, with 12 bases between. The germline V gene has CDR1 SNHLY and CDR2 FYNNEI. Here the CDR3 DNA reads TGTGCCAGCAGACCCCGGCGGGTCTACGAGCAGTACTTC. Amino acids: CASRPRRVYEQYF.

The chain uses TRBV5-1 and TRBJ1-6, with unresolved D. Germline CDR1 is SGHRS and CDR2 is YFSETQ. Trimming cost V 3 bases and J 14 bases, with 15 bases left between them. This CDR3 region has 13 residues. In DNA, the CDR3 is TGCGCCAGCAGCTCCGCTCCCGCAGCGGCCCTCCACTTT. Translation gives CASSSAPAAALHF.

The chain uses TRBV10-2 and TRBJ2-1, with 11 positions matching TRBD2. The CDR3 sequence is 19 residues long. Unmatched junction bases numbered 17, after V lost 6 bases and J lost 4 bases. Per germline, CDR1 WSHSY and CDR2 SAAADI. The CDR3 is CASREPGLADGPLYNEQFF. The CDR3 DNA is TGCGCCAGCAGAGAACCGGGACTAGCGGATGGGCCGCTGTACAATGAGCAGTTCTTC.

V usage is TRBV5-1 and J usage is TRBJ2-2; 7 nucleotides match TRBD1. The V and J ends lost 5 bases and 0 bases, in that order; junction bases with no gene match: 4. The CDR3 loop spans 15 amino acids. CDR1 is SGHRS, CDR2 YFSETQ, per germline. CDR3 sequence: CASSLDRTNTGELFF. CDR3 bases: TGCGCCAGCAGTCTGGACAGGACGAACACCGGGGAGCTGTTTTTT.

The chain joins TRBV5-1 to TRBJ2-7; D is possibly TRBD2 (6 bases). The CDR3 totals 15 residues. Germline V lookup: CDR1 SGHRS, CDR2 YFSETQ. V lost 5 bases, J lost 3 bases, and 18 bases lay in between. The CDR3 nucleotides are TGCGCCAGCAGACCCATTAGCGGTACCTTCTACGAGCAGTACTTC. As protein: CASRPISGTFYEQYF. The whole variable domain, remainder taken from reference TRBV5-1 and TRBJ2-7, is KAGVTQTPRYLIKTRGQQVTLSCSPISGHRSVSWYQQTPGQGLQFLFEYFSETQRNKGNFPGRFSGRQFSNSRSEMNVSTLELGDSALYLCASRPISGTFYEQYFGPGTRLTVT.

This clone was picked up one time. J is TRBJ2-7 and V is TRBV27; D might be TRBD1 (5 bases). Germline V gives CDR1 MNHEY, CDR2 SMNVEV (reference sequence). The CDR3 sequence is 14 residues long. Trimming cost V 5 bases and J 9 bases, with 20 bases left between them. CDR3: CASSPHPGLFSQYF. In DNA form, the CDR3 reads TGTGCCAGCAGTCCCCATCCAGGGCTGTTTTCGCAGTACTTC.

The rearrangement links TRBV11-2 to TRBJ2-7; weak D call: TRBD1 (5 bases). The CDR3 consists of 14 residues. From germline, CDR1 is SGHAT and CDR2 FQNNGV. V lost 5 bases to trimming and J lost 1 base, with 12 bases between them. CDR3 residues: CASSLQGLSYEQYF. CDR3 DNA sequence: TGTGCCAGCAGCCTTCAGGGTTTATCCTACGAGCAGTACTTC.

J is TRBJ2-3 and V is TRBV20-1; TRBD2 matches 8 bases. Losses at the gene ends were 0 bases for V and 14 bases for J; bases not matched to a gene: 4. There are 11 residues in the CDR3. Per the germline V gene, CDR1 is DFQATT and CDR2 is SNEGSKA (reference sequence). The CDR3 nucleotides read TGCAGTGCTAGAGAACGGACTAGCTGGTATTTT. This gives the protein CSARERTSWYF.

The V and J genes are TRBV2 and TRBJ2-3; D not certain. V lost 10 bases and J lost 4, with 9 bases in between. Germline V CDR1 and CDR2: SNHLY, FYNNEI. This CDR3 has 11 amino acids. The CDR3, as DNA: TGTGCCAACAAGTTTCCAGATACGCAGTATTTT. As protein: CANKFPDTQYF. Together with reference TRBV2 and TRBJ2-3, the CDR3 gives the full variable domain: EPEVTQTPSHQVTQMGQEVILRCVPISNHLYFYWYRQILGQKVEFLVSFYNNEISEKSEIFDDQFSVERPDGSNFTLKIRSTKLEDSAMYFCANKFPDTQYFGPGTRLTVL.

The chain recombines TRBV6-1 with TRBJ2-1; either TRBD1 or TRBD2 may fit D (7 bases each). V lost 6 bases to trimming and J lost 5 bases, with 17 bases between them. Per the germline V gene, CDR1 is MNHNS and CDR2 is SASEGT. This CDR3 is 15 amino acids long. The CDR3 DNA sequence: TGTGCCAGCAGGCTGCAGGGGGGGAGAAACAATGAGCAGTTCTTC. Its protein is CASRLQGGRNNEQFF.

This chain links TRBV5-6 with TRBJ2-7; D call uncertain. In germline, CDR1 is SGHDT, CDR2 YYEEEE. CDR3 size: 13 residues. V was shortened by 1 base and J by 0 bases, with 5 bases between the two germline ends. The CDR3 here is CASSLPVSYEQYF. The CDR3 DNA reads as TGTGCCAGCAGCTTGCCCGTCTCCTACGAGCAGTACTTC.

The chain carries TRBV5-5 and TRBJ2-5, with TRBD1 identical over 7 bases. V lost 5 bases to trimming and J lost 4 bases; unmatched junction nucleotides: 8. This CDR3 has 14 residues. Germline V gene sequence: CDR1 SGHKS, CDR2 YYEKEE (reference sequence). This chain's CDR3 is CASSPTGAGETQYF. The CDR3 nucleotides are TGTGCCAGCAGTCCAACAGGGGCGGGAGAGACCCAGTACTTC.